The sequence of this TCR beta chain was determined in a study of T cell changes during pregnancy in multiple sclerosis. Sequenced by immunoSEQ multiplex PCR; TCRdb stores in-frame clones only, minus some. The table shows tens of thousands of clones, with around 90% occurring only once. V was pared by 3 bases and J by 4 bases, with 3 bases between. The V gene's germline CDR1 is MGHDK and CDR2 SYGVNS. This CDR3 spans 11 amino acids. This chain joins TRBV25-1 and TRBJ2-5; D is unclear. This TCR came from a female donor with multiple sclerosis, enrolled in a pregnancy study. The sequenced sample was CD8+ T cells from peripheral blood mononuclear cells, obtained in the third trimester of pregnancy. The CDR3 protein is CASSDLETQYF. CDR3 coding DNA: TGTGCCAGCAGTGACTTAGAGACCCAGTACTTC.